This entry describes one TCR beta chain. The antigen is undetermined. These data come from a study of Siglec-9 on CD8 T cells in melanoma. Study results and limitations: Siglec-9 reportedly marks and regulates an effector memory CD8+ T-cell subset apparently accumulating in melanoma tumors.

Sequencing was performed with immunoSEQ multiplex PCR; in TCRdb, only in-frame clones are kept and a portion is missing. The sample holds 36,000 or so clones; roughly four fifths are singletons and the top ten take about 1.7%. The trim removed 3 bases at V and 7 bases at J, leaving 8 bases unmatched. Germline assignment: CDR1 SGDLS and CDR2 YYNGEE. The CDR3 is made up of 15 amino acids. V usage is TRBV9 and J usage is TRBJ1-4; the match to TRBD1 covers 8 bases. This sequence was found in a human donor in good health. Sequenced material: Siglec-9- CD8+ T cells sorted from blood. The CDR3 reads CASSASGGRGEKLFF. The CDR3 region has the DNA TGTGCCAGCAGCGCCTCAGGGGGCAGAGGTGAAAAACTGTTTTTT.